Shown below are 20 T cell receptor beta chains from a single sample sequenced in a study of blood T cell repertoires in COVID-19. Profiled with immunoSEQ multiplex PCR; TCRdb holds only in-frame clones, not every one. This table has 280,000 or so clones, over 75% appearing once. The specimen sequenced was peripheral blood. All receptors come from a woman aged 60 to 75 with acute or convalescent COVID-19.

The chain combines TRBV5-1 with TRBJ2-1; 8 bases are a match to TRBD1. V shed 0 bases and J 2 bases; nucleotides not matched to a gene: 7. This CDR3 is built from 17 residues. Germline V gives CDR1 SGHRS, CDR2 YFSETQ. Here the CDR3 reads CASSLVAGQGAYNEQFF. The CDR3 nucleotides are TGCGCCAGCAGCTTGGTTGCCGGACAGGGTGCCTACAATGAGCAGTTCTTC.

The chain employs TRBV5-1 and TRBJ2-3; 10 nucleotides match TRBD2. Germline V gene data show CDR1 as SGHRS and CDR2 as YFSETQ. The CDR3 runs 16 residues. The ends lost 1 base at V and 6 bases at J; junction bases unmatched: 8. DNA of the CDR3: TGCGCCAGCAGCTTGAGAAGCGGGAGGGCCGATGATACGCAGTATTTT. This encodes CASSLRSGRADDTQYF.

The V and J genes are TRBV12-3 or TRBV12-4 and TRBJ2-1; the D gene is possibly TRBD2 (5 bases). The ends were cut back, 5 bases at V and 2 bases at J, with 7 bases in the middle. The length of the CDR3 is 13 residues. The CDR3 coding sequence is TGTGCCAGCAGTCCCGGGACCTACAATGAGCAGTTCTTC. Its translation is CASSPGTYNEQFF.

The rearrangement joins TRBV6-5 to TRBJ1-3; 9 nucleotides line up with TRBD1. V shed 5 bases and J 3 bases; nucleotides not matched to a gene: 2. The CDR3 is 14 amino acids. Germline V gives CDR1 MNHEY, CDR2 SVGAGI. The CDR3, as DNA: TGTGCCAGCAGTACAGGGGGCATTGGAAACACCATATATTTT. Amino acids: CASSTGGIGNTIYF.

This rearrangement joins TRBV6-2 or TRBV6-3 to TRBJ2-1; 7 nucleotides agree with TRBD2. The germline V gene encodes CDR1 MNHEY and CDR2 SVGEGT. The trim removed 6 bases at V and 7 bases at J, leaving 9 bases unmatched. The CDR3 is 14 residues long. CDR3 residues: CASSQAGSVNEQFF. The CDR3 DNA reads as TGTGCCAGCAGCCAAGCGGGGTCTGTGAATGAGCAGTTCTTC.

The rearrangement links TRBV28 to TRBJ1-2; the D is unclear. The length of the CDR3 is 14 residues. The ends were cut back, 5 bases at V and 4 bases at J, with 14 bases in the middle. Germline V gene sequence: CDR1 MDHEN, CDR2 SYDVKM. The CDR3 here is CASSPRETFYGYTF. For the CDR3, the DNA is TGTGCCAGCAGTCCCCGGGAAACCTTCTATGGCTACACCTTC.

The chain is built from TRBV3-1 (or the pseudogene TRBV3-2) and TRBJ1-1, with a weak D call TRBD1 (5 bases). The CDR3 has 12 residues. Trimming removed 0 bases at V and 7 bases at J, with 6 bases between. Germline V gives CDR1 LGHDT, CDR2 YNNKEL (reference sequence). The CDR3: CASSQEGGEAFF. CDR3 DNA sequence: TGTGCCAGCAGCCAAGAGGGGGGTGAAGCTTTCTTT.

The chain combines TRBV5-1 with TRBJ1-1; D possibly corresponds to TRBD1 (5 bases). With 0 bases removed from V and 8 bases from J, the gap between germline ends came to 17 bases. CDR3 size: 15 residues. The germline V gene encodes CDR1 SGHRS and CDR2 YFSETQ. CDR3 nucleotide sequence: TGCGCCAGCAGCTTGGGACAGACCTCTCCCTCGGAAGCTTTCTTT. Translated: CASSLGQTSPSEAFF.

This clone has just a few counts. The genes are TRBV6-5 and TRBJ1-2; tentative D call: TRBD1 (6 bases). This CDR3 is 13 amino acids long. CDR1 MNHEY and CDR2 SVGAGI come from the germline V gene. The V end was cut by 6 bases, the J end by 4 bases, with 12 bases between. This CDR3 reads CASSGAGAYGYTF. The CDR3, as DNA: TGTGCCAGCAGCGGGGCGGGGGCCTATGGCTACACCTTC.

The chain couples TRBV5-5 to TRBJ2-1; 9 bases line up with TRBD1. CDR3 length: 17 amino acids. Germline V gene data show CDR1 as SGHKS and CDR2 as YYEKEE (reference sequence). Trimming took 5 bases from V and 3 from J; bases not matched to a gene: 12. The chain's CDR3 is CASSFAPDRGSYNEQFF. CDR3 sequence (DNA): TGTGCCAGCAGTTTTGCCCCGGACAGGGGAAGCTACAATGAGCAGTTCTTC.

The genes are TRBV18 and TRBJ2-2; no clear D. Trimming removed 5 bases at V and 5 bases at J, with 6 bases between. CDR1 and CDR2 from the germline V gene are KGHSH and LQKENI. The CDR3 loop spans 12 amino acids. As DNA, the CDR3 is TGTGCCAGCTCAGGAGAAACCGGGGAGCTGTTTTTT. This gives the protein CASSGETGELFF.

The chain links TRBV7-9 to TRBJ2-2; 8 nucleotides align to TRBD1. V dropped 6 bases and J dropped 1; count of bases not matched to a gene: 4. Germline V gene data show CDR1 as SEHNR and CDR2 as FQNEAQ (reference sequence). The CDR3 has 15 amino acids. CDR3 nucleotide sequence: TGTGCCAGCAGGCCCGGGACAGGGAACACCGGGGAGCTGTTTTTT. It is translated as CASRPGTGNTGELFF.

CDR3 amino acids: CATSEDSTDTQYF. Here the CDR3 DNA reads TGTGCCACCAGTGAAGACAGTACAGATACGCAGTATTTT. The rearrangement links TRBV24-1 to TRBJ2-3; maybe TRBD1 (5 bases). V lost 4 bases to trimming and J lost 3 bases, with 7 bases between them. CDR1 and CDR2 from the germline V gene are KGHDR and SFDVKD. This CDR3 spans 13 amino acids.

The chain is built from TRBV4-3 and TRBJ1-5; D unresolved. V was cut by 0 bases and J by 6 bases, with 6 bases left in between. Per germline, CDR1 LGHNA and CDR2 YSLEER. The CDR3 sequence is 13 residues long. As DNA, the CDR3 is TGCGCCAGCAGCCAAGAAATATCTCAGCCCCAGCATTTT. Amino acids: CASSQEISQPQHF.

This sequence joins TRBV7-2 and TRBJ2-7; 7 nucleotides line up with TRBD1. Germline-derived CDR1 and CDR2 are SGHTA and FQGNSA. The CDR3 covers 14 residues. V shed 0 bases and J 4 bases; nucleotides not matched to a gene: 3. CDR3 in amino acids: CASSLATGSYEQYF. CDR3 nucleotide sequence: TGTGCCAGCAGCTTAGCGACAGGGTCATACGAGCAGTACTTC. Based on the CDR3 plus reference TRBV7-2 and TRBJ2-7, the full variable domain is GAGVSQSPSNKVTEKGKDVELRCDPISGHTALYWYRQSLGQGLEFLIYFQGNSAPDKSGLPSDRFSAERTGGSVSTLTIQRTQQEDSAVYLCASSLATGSYEQYFGPGTRLTVT.

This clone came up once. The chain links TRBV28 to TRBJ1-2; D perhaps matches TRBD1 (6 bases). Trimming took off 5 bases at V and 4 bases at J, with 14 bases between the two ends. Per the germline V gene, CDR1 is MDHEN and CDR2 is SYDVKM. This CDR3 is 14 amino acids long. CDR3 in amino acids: CASSIRTGRYGYTF. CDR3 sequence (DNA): TGTGCCAGCAGTATCCGAACAGGGCGCTATGGCTACACCTTC.

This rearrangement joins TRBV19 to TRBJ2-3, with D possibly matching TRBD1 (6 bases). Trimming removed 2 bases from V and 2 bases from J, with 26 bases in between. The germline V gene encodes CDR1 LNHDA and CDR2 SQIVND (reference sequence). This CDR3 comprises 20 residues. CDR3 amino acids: CASSIKGPAYRVATTDTQYF. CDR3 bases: TGTGCCAGTAGTATAAAAGGCCCCGCCTACAGGGTAGCCACCACAGATACGCAGTATTTT.

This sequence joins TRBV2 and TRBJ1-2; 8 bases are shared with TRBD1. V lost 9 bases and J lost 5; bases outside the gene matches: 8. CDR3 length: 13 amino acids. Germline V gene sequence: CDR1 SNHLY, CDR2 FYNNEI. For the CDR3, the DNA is TGTGCCAGTGACCGGACAGGGTCATATGGCTACACCTTC. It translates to CASDRTGSYGYTF.

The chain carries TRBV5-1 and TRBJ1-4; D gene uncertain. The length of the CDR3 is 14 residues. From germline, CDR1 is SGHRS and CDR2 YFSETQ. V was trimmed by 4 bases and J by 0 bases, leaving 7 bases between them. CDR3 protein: CASSSAATNEKLFF. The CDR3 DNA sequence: TGCGCCAGCAGCAGTGCGGCAACTAATGAAAAACTGTTTTTT.

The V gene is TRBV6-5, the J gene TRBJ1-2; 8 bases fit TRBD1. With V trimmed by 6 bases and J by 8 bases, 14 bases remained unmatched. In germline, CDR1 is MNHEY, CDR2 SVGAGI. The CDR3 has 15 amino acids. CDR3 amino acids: CASRKSGGPPGGYTF. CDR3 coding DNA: TGTGCCAGCAGAAAATCAGGGGGCCCCCCGGGGGGCTACACCTTC.